Listed here are 10 T cell receptor beta chains from one sample, sequenced in a study of beta chain features in type 1 diabetes. cDNA synthesis used the whole RNA isolate, giving expressed TCRB sequences. The protocol was immunoSEQ multiplex PCR, while the TCRdb copy is restricted to in-frame clones and leaves out a portion. The data contain hundreds of thousands of clones, around a sixth of them singletons. Material for sequencing was naive CD4+ T cells from blood. The receptors stem from a man in his late teens or twenties in good health.

This chain joins TRBV29-1 and TRBJ2-7; D assignment may be TRBD1 or TRBD2 (5 bases each). This CDR3 is built from 16 residues. The germline CDR1 and CDR2 sequences are SQVTM and ANQGSEA. Trimming left V 4 bases short and J 4 bases short, with 23 bases between. For the CDR3, the DNA is TGCAGCGTTGCGGGAACCGGGACCGCAACCGTGTACGAGCAGTACTTC. It is translated as CSVAGTGTATVYEQYF.

This clone was detected only a few times. CDR3: CASSEGKAANYGYTF. The CDR3 coding sequence is TGTGCCAGCAGTGAAGGGAAGGCAGCAAACTATGGCTACACCTTC. The J gene is TRBJ1-2, the V gene TRBV6-1, with D hard to call. Deletions cut 1 base from V and 2 bases from J, with 11 bases between. This CDR3 has 15 amino acids. Per the germline V gene, CDR1 is MNHNS and CDR2 is SASEGT.

This clone occurred a few times. V usage is TRBV19 and J usage is TRBJ2-7, with D perhaps being TRBD1 or TRBD2 (6 bases each). The CDR3 loop spans 14 amino acids. Between the trimmed V and J ends, which lost 6 bases and 5 bases, there was a span of 17 bases. Germline assignment: CDR1 LNHDA and CDR2 SQIVND (reference sequence). The DNA of the CDR3 is TGTGCCAGTAGGCAGGGGAGGTCCCCTAACGAGCAGTACTTC. Translation: CASRQGRSPNEQYF.

The chain links TRBV28 to TRBJ2-3; 9 positions agree with TRBD1. After removal of 6 bases from V and 7 bases from J, the junction contained 8 bases not matched to a gene. Per germline, CDR1 MDHEN and CDR2 SYDVKM. CDR3 size: 14 residues. The CDR3 DNA reads TGTGCCAGCAGGGGGACAGGGAGGCTGAATACGCAGTATTTT. It is translated as CASRGTGRLNTQYF.

The DNA of the CDR3 is TGTGCCATCAGTGCTCCTCCAGGCCGGGAGGGAATAGCAACTGAGCAGTTCTTC. This gives the protein CAISAPPGREGIATEQFF. J is TRBJ2-1 and V is TRBV10-3; TRBD2 matches 8 bases. This CDR3 has 18 amino acids. Per the germline V gene, CDR1 is ENHRY and CDR2 is SYGVKD. Trimming cost V 4 bases and J 9 bases; bases outside gene matches: 20.

The V gene is TRBV7-9, the J gene TRBJ2-1; 8 nucleotides align to TRBD2. The CDR3 is made up of 16 amino acids. Unmatched junction bases numbered 7, after V lost 3 bases and J lost 3 bases. CDR1 and CDR2 (germline): SEHNR, FQNEAQ (reference sequence). CDR3: CASSFLAGGLYNEQFF. The CDR3 DNA is TGTGCCAGCAGCTTTCTTGCGGGAGGCCTCTACAATGAGCAGTTCTTC.

V usage is TRBV6-1 and J usage is TRBJ2-7; TRBD1 agrees at 9 bases. The CDR3 is 15 amino acids. J lost 0 bases, V lost 4 bases, and 4 bases had no gene match. In germline, CDR1 is MNHNS, CDR2 SASEGT. CDR3 nucleotide sequence: TGTGCCAGCAGTGCCGGGACAGGGAGCTCCTACGAGCAGTACTTC. Residues: CASSAGTGSSYEQYF.

The V and J genes are TRBV27 and TRBJ1-2; D gene unclear. The CDR3 has 13 amino acids. Germline CDR1 reads MNHEY; CDR2 reads SMNVEV (reference sequence). V dropped 3 bases and J dropped 5 bases, with 10 bases sitting between them. CDR3 sequence: CASSLGYGYGYTF. CDR3 sequence (DNA): TGTGCCAGCAGTTTGGGGTATGGGTATGGCTACACCTTC.

This clone was seen more than once but under ten times. This chain uses TRBV7-9 with TRBJ1-1; perhaps TRBD1 as D (5 bases). This CDR3 region has 14 residues. Trimming took off 5 bases at V and 6 bases at J, with 16 bases between the two ends. From germline, CDR1 is SEHNR and CDR2 FQNEAQ (reference sequence). In nucleotides, the CDR3 is TGTGCCAGCAGCCGCCAAGGGGATACCGCTGAAGCTTTCTTT. Translating it yields CASSRQGDTAEAFF.

This clone was seen more than once but under ten times. This chain uses TRBV10-3 with TRBJ2-7; 7 bases line up with TRBD1. Germline V lookup: CDR1 ENHRY, CDR2 SYGVKD. V was pared by 6 bases and J by 3 bases, with 11 bases of the junction left unmatched. The CDR3 totals 15 residues. The CDR3 bases are TGTGCCATCAGGGGACAGTCCAGCCCCCACTACGAGCAGTACTTC. Its translation: CAIRGQSSPHYEQYF.